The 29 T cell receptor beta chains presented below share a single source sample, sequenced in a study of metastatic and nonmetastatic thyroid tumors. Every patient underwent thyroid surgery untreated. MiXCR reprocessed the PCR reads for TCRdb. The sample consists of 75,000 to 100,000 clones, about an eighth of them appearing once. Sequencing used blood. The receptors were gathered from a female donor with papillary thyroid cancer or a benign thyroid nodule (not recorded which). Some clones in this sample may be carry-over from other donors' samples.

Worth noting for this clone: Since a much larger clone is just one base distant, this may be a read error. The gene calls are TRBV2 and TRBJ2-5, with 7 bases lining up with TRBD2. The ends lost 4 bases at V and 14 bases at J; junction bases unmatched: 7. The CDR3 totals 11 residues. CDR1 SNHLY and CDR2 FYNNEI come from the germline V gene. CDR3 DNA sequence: TGTGCCAGCAGTGGGTGGCGGGAGACTTACTTC. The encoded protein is CASSGWRETYF.

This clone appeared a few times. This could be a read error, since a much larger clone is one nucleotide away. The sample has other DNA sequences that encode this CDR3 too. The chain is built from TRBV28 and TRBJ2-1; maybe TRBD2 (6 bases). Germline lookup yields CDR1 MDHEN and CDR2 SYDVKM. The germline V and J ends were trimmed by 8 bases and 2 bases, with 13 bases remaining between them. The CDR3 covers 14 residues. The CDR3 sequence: CASFSGPTYNEQFF. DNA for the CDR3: TGTGCCAGCTTTAGCGGACCGACCTACAATGAGCAGTTCTTC.

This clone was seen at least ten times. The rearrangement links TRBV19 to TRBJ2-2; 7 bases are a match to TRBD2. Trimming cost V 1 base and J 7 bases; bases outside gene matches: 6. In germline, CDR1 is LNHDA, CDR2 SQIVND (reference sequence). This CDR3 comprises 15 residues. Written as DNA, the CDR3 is TGTGCCAGTAGTATAGGAGGGACTACGCTCGGGGAGCTGTTTTTT. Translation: CASSIGGTTLGELFF.

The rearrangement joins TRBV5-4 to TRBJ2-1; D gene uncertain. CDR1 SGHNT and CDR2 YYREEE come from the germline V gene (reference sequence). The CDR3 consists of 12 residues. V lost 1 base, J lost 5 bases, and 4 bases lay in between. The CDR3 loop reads CASSLLDNEQFF. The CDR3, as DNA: TGTGCCAGCAGCTTGCTCGACAATGAGCAGTTCTTC.

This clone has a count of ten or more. The CDR3 loop is CASSIQGITGELFF. For the CDR3, the DNA is TGTGCCAGTAGTATCCAGGGTATCACCGGGGAGCTGTTTTTT. J is TRBJ2-2 and V is TRBV19, with D perhaps matching TRBD1 (5 bases). The V and J ends lost 3 bases and 4 bases respectively, with 9 bases between them. This CDR3 has 14 residues. Germline-derived CDR1 and CDR2 are LNHDA and SQIVND (reference sequence).

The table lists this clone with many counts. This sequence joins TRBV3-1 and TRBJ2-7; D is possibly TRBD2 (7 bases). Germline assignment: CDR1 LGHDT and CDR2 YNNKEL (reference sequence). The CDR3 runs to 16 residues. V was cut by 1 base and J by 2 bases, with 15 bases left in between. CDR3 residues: CASSQGRGGWTYEQYF. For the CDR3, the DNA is TGTGCCAGCAGCCAAGGGAGGGGGGGTTGGACCTACGAGCAGTACTTC.

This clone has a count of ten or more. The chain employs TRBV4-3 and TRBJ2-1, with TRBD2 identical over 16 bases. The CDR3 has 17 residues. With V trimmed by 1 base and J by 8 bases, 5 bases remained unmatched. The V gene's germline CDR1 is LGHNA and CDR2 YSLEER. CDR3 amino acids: CASSQAGLAGGRDEQFF. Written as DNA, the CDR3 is TGCGCCAGCAGCCAAGCGGGACTAGCGGGAGGGCGGGATGAGCAGTTCTTC.

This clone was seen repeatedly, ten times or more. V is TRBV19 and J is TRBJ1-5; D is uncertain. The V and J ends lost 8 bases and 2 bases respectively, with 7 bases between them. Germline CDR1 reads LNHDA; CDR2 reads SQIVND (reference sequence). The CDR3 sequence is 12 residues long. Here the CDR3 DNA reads TGTGCCAGTCAAAGGGGCAATCAGCCCCAGCATTTT. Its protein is CASQRGNQPQHF.

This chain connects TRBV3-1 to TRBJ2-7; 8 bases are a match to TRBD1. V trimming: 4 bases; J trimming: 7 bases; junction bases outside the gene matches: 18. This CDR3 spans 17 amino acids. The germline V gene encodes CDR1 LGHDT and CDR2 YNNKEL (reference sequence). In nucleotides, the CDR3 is TGTGCCAGCAGCCCGGTATTGGGGGAGGACAGGGAACGGGAGCAGTACTTC. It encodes CASSPVLGEDREREQYF.

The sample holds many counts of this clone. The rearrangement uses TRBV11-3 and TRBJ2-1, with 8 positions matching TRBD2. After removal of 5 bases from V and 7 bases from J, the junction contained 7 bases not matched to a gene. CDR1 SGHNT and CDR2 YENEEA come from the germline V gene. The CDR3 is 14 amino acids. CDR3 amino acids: CASSSGSKLNEQFF. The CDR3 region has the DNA TGTGCCAGCAGCAGCGGGAGTAAACTGAATGAGCAGTTCTTC.

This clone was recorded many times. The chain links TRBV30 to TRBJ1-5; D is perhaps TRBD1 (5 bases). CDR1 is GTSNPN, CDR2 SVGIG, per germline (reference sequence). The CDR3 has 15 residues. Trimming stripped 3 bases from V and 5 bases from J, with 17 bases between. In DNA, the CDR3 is TGTGCCTGGAGAACGAAAGGGGTGGCGGATCAGCCCCAGCATTTT. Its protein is CAWRTKGVADQPQHF. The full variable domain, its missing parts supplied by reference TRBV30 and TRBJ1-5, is SQTIHQWPATLVQPVGSPLSLECTVEGTSNPNLYWYRQAAGRGLQLLFYSVGIGQISSEVPQNLSASRPQDRQFILSSKKLLLSDSGFYLCAWRTKGVADQPQHFGDGTRLSIL.

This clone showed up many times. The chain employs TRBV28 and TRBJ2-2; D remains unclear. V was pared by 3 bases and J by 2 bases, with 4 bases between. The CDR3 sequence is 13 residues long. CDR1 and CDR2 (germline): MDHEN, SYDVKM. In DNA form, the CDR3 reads TGTGCCAGCAGTTTCCTTAACACCGGGGAGCTGTTTTTT. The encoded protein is CASSFLNTGELFF.

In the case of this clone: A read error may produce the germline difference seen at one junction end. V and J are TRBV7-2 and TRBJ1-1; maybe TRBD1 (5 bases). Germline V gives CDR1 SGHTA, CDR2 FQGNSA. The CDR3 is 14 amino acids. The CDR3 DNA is TGTGCCAACAGCCCCCCTGGGGACCGCACTGAAGCTTTCTTT. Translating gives CANSPPGDRTEAFF.

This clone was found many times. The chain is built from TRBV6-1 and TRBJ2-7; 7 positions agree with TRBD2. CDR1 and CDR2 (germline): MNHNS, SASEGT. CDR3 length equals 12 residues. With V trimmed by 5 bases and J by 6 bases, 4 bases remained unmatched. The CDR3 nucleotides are TGTGCCAGCAGTCACGGGGGGTCCGAGCAGTACTTC. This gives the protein CASSHGGSEQYF.

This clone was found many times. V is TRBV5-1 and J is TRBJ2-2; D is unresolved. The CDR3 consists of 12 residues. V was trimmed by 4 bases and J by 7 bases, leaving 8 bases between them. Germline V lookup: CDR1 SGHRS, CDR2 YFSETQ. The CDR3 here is CASSTRDGELFF. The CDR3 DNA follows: TGCGCCAGCAGCACACGTGACGGGGAGCTGTTTTTT.

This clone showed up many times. The CDR3 DNA reads as TGTGCCAGCAGCTTGGCCCGAGGGGGGGGGACTAGCGGGAGGGTCCAGACCCAGTACTTC. Its protein is CASSLARGGGTSGRVQTQYF. This chain joins TRBV7-2 and TRBJ2-5, with 16 bases matching TRBD2. Per the germline V gene, CDR1 is SGHTA and CDR2 is FQGNSA. The ends lost 3 bases at V and 6 bases at J; junction bases unmatched: 16. There are 20 residues in the CDR3.

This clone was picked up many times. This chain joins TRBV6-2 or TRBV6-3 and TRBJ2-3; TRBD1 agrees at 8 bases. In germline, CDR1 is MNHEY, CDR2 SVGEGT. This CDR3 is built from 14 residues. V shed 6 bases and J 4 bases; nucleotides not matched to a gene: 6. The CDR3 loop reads CASSRTGLPDTQYF. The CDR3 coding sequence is TGTGCCAGCAGCAGGACAGGGTTGCCAGATACGCAGTATTTT.

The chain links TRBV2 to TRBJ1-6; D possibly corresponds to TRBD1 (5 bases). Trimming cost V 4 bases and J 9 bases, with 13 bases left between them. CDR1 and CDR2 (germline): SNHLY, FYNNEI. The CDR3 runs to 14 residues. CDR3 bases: TGTGCCAGCAGTGTCGGCAGGGTTGCTTCACCCCTCCACTTT. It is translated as CASSVGRVASPLHF.

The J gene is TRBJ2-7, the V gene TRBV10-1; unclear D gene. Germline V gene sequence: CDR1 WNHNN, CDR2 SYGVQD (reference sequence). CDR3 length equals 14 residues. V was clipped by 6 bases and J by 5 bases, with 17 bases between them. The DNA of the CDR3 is TGCGCCAGCAGCCCTAACCCCGGAATCCACGAGCAGTACTTC. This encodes CASSPNPGIHEQYF.

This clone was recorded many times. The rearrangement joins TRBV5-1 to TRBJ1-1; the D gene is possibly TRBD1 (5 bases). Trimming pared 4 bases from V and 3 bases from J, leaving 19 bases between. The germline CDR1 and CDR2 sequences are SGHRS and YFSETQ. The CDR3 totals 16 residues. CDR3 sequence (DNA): TGCGCCAGCAGCCTGGTTGGGGGGGTTCCGGACACTGAAGCTTTCTTT. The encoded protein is CASSLVGGVPDTEAFF.

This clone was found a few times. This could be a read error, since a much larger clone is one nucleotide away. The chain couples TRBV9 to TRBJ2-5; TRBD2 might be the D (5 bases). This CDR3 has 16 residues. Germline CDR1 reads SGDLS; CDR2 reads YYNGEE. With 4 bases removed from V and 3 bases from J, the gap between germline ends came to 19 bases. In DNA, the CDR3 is TGTGCCAGCAGCCCCCCCAATGGGTGGGGAGAAGAGACCCAGTACTTC. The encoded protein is CASSPPNGWGEETQYF.

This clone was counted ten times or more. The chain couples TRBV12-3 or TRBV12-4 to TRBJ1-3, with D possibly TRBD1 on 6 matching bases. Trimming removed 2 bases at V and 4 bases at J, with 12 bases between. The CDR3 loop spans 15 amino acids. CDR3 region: CASSLWGRGGNTIYF. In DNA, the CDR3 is TGTGCCAGCAGTTTATGGGGGCGAGGAGGAAACACCATATATTTT.

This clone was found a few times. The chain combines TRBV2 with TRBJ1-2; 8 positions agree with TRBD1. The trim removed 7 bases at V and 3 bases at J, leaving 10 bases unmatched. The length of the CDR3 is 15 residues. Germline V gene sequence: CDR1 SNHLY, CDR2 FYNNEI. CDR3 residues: CASMVGQGRDYGYTF. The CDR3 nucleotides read TGTGCCAGCATGGTCGGACAGGGAAGGGACTATGGCTACACCTTC. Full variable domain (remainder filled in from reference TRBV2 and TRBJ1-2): EPEVTQTPSHQVTQMGQEVILRCVPISNHLYFYWYRQILGQKVEFLVSFYNNEISEKSEIFDDQFSVERPDGSNFTLKIRSTKLEDSAMYFCASMVGQGRDYGYTFGSGTRLTVV.

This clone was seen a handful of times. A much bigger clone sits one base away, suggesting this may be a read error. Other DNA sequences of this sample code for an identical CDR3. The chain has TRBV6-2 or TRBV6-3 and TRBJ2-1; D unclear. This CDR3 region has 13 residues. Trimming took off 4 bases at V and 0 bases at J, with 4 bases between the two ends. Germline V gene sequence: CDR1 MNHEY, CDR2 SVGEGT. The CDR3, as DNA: TGTGCCAGCAGTTCTAGCTCCTACAATGAGCAGTTCTTC. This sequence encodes CASSSSSYNEQFF.

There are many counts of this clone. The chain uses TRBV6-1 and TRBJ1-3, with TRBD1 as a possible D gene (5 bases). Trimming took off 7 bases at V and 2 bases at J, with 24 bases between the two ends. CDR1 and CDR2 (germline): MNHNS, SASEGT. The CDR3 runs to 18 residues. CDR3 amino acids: CASILSGGGGLTGNTIYF. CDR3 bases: TGTGCCAGCATCCTATCCGGGGGGGGGGGTCTTACTGGAAACACCATATATTTT.

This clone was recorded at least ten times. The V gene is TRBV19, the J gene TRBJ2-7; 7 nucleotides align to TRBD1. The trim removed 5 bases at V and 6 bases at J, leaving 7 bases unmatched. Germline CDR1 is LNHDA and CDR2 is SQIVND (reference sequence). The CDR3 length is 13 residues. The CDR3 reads CASSVRTGVEQYF. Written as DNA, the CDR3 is TGTGCCAGTAGTGTAAGAACAGGGGTCGAGCAGTACTTC.

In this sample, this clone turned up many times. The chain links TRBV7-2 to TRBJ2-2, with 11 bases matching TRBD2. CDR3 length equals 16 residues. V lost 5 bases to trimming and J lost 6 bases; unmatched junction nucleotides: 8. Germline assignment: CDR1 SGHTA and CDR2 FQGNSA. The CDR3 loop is CASSIPTSGMPGELFF. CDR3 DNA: TGTGCCAGCAGCATACCGACTAGCGGGATGCCCGGGGAGCTGTTTTTT. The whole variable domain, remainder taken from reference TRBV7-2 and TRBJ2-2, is GAGVSQSPSNKVTEKGKDVELRCDPISGHTALYWYRQSLGQGLEFLIYFQGNSAPDKSGLPSDRFSAERTGGSVSTLTIQRTQQEDSAVYLCASSIPTSGMPGELFFGEGSRLTVL.

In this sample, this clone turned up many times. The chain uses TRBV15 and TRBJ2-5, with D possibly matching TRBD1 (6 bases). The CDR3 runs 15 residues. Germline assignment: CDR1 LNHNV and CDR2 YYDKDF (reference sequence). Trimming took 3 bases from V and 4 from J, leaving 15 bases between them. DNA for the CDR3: TGTGCCACCAGCAGGGTTACAGGGTACCGAGAGACCCAGTACTTC. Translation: CATSRVTGYRETQYF. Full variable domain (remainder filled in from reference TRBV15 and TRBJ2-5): DAMVIQNPRYQVTQFGKPVTLSCSQTLNHNVMYWYQQKSSQAPKLLFHYYDKDFNNEADTPDNFQSRRPNTSFCFLDIRSPGLGDTAMYLCATSRVTGYRETQYFGPGTRLLVL.

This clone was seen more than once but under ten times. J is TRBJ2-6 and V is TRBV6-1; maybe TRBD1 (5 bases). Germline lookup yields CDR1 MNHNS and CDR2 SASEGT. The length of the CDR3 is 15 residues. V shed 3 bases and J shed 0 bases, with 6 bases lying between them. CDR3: CASSDQGSGANVLTF. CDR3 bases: TGTGCCAGCAGTGATCAGGGCTCTGGGGCCAACGTCCTGACTTTC.